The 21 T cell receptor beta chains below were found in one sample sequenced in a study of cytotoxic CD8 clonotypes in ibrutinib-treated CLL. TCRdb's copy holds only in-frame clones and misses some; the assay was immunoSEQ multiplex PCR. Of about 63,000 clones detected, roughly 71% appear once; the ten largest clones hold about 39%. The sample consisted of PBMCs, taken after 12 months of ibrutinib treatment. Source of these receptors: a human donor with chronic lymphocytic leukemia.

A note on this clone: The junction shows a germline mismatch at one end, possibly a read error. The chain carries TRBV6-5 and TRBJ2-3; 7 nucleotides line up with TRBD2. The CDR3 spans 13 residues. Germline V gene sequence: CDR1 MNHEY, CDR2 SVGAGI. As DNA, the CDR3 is TGTGCCAGCAGCCGGGGGGTTTTAGATACACAGTATTTT. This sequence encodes CASSRGVLDTQYF.

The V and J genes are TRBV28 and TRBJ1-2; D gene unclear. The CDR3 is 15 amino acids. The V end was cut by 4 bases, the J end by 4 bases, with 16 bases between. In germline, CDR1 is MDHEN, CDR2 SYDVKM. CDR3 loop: CASSSSGEGSYGYTF. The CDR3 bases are TGTGCCAGCAGTTCGTCCGGGGAGGGTAGCTATGGCTACACCTTC.

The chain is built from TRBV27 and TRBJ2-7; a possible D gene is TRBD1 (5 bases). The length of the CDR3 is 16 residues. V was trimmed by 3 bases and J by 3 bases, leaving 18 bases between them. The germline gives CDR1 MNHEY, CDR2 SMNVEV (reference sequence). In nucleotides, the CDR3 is TGTGCCAGCAGTTTTACTGGTTGGGGCGCCCGCTACGAGCAGTACTTC. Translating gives CASSFTGWGARYEQYF.

The CDR3 DNA is TGTGCCAGCTCACCACCAGGACTAGCGGGGTCCGGTGAGCAGTTCTTC. Its translation is CASSPPGLAGSGEQFF. V and J are TRBV18 and TRBJ2-1; 12 positions match TRBD2. CDR3 length equals 16 residues. The germline gives CDR1 KGHSH, CDR2 LQKENI. Trimming cost V 0 bases and J 9 bases; bases outside gene matches: 6.

In nucleotides, the CDR3 is TGTGCCAGCAGCTCCTCAGGGTATTACACCGGGGAGCTGTTTTTT. This codes for CASSSSGYYTGELFF. The J gene is TRBJ2-2, the V gene TRBV7-2, with D perhaps TRBD1 (5 bases). The V gene's germline CDR1 is SGHTA and CDR2 FQGNSA. The CDR3 loop spans 15 amino acids. The V end was cut by 4 bases, the J end by 3 bases, with 12 bases between.

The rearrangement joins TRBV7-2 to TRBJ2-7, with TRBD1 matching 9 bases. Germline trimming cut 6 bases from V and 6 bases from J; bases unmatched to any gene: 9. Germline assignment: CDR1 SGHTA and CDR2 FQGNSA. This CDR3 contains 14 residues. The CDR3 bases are TGTGCCAGCAGTCTGGGACAGGGCCCTACCGAGCAGTACTTC. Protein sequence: CASSLGQGPTEQYF.

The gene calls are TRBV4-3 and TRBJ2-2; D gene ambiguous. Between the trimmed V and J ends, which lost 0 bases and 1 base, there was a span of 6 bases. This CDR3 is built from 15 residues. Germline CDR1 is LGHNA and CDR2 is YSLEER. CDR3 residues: CASSQDPRNTGELFF. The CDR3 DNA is TGCGCCAGCAGCCAAGATCCCAGGAACACCGGGGAGCTGTTTTTT.

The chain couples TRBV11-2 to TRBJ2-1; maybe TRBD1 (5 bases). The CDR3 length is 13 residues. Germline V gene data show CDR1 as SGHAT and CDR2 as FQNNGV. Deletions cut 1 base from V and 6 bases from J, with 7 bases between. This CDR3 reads CASSLGGGNEQFF. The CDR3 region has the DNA TGTGCCAGCAGCTTAGGGGGCGGCAATGAGCAGTTCTTC. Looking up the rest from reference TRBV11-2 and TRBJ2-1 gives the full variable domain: EAGVAQSPRYKIIEKRQSVAFWCNPISGHATLYWYQQILGQGPKLLIQFQNNGVVDDSQLPKDRFSAERLKGVDSTLKIQPAKLEDSAVYLCASSLGGGNEQFFGPGTRLTVL.

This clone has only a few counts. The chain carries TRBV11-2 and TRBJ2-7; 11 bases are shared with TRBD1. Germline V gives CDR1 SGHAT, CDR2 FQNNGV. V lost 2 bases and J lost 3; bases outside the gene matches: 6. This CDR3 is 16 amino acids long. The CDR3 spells CASSLTAGTGGYEQYF. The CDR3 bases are TGTGCCAGCAGCTTAACGGCCGGGACAGGGGGCTACGAGCAGTACTTC. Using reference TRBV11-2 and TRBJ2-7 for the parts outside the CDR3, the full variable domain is EAGVAQSPRYKIIEKRQSVAFWCNPISGHATLYWYQQILGQGPKLLIQFQNNGVVDDSQLPKDRFSAERLKGVDSTLKIQPAKLEDSAVYLCASSLTAGTGGYEQYFGPGTRLTVT.

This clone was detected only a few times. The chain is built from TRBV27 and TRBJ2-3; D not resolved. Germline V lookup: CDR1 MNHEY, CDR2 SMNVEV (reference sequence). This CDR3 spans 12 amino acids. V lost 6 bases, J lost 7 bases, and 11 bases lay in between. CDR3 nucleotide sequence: TGTGCCAGCAGCCTAGATTACTATACGCAGTATTTT. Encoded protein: CASSLDYYTQYF.

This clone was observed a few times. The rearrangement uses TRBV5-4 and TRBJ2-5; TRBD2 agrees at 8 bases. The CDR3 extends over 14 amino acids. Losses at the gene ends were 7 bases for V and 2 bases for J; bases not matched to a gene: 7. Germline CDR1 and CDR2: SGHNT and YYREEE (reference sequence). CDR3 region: CASQRENGQETQYF. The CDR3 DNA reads TGTGCCAGCCAGCGGGAGAACGGGCAAGAGACCCAGTACTTC.

The CDR3 nucleotides are TGTGCCAGCAGTCTGGGGGAAGGCACTGAAGCTTTCTTT. It yields the protein CASSLGEGTEAFF. The rearrangement uses TRBV2 and TRBJ1-1; a possible D gene is TRBD1 (5 bases). CDR1 SNHLY and CDR2 FYNNEI come from the germline V gene. The V and J ends lost 5 bases and 4 bases respectively, with 11 bases between them. The CDR3 totals 13 residues.

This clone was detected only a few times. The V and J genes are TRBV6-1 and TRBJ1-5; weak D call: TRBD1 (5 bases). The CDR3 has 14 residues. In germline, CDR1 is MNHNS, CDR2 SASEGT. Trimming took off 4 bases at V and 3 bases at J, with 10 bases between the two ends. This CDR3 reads CASSVDSPNQPQHF. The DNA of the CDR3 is TGTGCCAGCAGTGTCGACAGTCCCAATCAGCCCCAGCATTTT.

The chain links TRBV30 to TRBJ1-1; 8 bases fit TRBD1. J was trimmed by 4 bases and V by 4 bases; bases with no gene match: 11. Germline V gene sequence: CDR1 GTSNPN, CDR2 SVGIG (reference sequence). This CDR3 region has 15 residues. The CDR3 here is CAWISRDRRGTEAFF. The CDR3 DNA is TGTGCCTGGATATCGCGGGACAGGCGGGGCACTGAAGCTTTCTTT.

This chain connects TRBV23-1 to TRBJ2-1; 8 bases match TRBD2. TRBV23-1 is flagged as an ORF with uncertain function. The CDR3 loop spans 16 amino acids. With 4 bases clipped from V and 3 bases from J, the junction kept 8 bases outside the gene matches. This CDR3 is CASSPQRESYYNEQFF. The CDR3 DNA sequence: TGCGCCAGCAGTCCCCAGCGGGAGAGCTACTACAATGAGCAGTTCTTC.

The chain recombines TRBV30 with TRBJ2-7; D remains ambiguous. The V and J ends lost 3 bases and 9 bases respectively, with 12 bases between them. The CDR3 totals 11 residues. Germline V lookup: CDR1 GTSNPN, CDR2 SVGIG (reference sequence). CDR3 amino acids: CAWRESTGQYF. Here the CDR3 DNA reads TGTGCCTGGAGGGAATCTACCGGGCAGTACTTC.

The CDR3 sequence: CASSLDSLTSEQYF. Here the CDR3 DNA reads TGTGCCAGCAGCTTAGACAGCTTAACTAGCGAGCAGTACTTC. J is TRBJ2-7 and V is TRBV11-2; D is possibly TRBD2 (5 bases). V dropped 0 bases and J dropped 6 bases, with 12 bases sitting between them. Germline V gene data show CDR1 as SGHAT and CDR2 as FQNNGV. This CDR3 has 14 residues.

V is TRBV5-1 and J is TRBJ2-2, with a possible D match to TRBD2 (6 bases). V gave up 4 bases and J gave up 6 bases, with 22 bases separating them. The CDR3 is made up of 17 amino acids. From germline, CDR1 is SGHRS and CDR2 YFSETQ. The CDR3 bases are TGCGCCAGCAGCCTGGGAGGTGGAGGACTGGCCCCCGGGGAGCTGTTTTTT. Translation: CASSLGGGGLAPGELFF.

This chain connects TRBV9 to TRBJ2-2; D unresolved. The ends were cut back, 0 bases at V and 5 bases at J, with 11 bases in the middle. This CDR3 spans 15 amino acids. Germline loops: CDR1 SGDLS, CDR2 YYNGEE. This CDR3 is CASSVGAEPTGELFF. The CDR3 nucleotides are TGTGCCAGCAGCGTAGGGGCAGAGCCGACCGGGGAGCTGTTTTTT.

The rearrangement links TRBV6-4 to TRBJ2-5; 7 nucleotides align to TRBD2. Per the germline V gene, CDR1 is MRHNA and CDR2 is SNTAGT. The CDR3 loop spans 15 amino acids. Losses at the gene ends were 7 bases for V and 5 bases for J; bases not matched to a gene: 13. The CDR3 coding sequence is TGTGCCAGCATCAGCCAGCGGGGTCGGGTGGAGACCCAGTACTTC. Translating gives CASISQRGRVETQYF.

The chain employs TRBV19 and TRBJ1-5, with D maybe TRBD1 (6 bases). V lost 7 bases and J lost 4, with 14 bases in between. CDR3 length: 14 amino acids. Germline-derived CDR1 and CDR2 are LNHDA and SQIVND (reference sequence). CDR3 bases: TGTGCCAGTACCCCAGGGGCGGGGAATCAGCCCCAGCATTTT. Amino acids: CASTPGAGNQPQHF. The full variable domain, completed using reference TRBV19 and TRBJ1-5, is DGGITQSPKYLFRKEGQNVTLSCEQNLNHDAMYWYRQDPGQGLRLIYYSQIVNDFQKGDIAEGYSVSREKKESFPLTVTSAQKNPTAFYLCASTPGAGNQPQHFGDGTRLSIL.